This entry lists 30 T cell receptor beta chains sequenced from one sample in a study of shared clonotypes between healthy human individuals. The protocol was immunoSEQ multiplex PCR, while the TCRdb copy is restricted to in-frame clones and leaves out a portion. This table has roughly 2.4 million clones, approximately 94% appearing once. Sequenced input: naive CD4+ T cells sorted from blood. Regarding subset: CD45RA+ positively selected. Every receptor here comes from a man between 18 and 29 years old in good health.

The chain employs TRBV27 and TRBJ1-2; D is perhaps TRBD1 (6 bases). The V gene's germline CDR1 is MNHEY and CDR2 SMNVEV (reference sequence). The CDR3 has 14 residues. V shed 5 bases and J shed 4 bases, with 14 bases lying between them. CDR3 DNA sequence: TGTGCCAGCAGTGACAGGACCCAGCTCTATGGCTACACCTTC. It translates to CASSDRTQLYGYTF.

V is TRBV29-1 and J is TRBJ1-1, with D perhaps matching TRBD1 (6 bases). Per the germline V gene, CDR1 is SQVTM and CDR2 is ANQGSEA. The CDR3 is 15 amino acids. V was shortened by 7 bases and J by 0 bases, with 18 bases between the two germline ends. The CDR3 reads CSGTPLRGMNTEAFF. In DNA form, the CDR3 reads TGCAGCGGAACCCCCCTCAGGGGTATGAACACTGAAGCTTTCTTT.

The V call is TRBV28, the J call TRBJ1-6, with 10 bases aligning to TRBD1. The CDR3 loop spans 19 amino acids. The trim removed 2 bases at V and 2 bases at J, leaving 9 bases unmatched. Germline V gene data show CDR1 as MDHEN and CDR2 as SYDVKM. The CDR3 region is CASSLTGQGLETYNSPLHF. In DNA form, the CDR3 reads TGTGCCAGCAGTTTAACGGGACAGGGGTTGGAAACCTATAATTCACCCCTCCACTTT.

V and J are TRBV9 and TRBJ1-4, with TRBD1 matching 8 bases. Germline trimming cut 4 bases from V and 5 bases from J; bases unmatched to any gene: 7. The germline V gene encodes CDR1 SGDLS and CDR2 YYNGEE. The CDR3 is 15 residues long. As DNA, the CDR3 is TGTGCCAGCAGCTCAACAGGGGGTCCCAATGAAAAACTGTTTTTT. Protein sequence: CASSSTGGPNEKLFF.

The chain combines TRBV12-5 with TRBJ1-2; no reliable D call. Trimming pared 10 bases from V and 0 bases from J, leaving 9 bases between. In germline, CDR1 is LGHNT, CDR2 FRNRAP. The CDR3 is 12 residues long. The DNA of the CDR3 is TGTGCTATGTCAGAGTCTAACTATGGCTACACCTTC. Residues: CAMSESNYGYTF. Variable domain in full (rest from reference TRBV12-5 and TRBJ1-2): DARVTQTPRHKVTEMGQEVTMRCQPILGHNTVFWYRQTMMQGLELLAYFRNRAPLDDSGMPKDRFSAEMPDATLATLKIQPSEPRDSAVYFCAMSESNYGYTFGSGTRLTVV.

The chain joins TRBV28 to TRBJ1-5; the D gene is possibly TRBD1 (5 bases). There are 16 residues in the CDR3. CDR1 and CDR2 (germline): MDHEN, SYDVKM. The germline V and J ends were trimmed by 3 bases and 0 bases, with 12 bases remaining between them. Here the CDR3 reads CASSFPGTHSNQPQHF. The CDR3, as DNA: TGTGCCAGCAGTTTTCCGGGGACCCATAGCAATCAGCCCCAGCATTTT.

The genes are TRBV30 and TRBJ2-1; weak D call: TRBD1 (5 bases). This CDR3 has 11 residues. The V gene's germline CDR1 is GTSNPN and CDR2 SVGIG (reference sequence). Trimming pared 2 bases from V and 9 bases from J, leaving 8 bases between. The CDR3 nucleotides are TGTGCCTGGAGTTCAGGGATTGAGCAGTTCTTC. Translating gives CAWSSGIEQFF. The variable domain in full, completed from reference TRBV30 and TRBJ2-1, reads SQTIHQWPATLVQPVGSPLSLECTVEGTSNPNLYWYRQAAGRGLQLLFYSVGIGQISSEVPQNLSASRPQDRQFILSSKKLLLSDSGFYLCAWSSGIEQFFGPGTRLTVL.

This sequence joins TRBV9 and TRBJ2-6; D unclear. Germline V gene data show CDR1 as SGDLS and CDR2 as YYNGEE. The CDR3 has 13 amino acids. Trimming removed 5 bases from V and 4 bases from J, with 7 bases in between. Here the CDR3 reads CASRASGANVLTF. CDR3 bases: TGTGCCAGCAGGGCTTCGGGGGCCAACGTCCTGACTTTC.

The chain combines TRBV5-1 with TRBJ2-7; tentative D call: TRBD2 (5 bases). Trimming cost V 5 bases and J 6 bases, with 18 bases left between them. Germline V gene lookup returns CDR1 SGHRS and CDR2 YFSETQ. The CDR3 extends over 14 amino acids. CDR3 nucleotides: TGCGCCAGCAGACCCGGGTCAGGTGGAGGCGAGCAGTACTTC. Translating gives CASRPGSGGGEQYF.

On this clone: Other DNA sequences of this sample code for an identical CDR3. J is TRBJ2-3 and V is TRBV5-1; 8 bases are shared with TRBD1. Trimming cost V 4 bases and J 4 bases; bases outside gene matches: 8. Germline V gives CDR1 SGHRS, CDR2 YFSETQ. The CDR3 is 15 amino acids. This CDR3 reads CASSPDRGRADTQYF. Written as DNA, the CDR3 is TGCGCCAGCAGCCCCGACAGGGGTCGGGCAGATACGCAGTATTTT.

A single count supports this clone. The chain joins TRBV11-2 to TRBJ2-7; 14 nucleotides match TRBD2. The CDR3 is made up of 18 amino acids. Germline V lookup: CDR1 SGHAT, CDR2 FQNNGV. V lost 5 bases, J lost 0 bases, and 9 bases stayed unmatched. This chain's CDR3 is CASSQPGLAGASSYEQYF. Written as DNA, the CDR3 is TGTGCCAGCAGCCAACCGGGACTAGCGGGGGCAAGCTCCTACGAGCAGTACTTC.

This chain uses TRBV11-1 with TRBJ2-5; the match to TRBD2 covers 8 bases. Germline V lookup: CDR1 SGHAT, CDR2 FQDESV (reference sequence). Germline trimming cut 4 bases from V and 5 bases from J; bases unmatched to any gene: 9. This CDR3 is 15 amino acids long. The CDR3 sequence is CASSSLAGRVETQYF. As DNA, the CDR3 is TGTGCCAGCAGCTCCTTAGCGGGGAGGGTGGAGACCCAGTACTTC.

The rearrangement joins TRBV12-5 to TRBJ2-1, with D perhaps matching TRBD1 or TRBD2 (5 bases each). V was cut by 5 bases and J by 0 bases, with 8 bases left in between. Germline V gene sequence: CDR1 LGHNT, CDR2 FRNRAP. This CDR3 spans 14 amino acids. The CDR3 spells CASGAGSSYNEQFF. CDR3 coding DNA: TGTGCTAGTGGTGCAGGGAGCTCCTACAATGAGCAGTTCTTC.

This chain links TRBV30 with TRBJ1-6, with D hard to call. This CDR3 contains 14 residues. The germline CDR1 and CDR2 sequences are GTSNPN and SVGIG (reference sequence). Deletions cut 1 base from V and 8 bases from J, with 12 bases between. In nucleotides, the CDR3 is TGTGCCTGGAGTGAAGGAGACCGGGATTCACCCCTCCACTTT. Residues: CAWSEGDRDSPLHF. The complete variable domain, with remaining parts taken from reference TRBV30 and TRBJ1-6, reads SQTIHQWPATLVQPVGSPLSLECTVEGTSNPNLYWYRQAAGRGLQLLFYSVGIGQISSEVPQNLSASRPQDRQFILSSKKLLLSDSGFYLCAWSEGDRDSPLHFGNGTRLTVT.

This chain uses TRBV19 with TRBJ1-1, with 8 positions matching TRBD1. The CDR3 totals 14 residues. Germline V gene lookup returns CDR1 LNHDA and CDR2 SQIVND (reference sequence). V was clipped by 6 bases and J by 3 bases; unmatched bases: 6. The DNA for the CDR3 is TGTGCCAGTAGCCCAGGGGGCATAGACACTGAAGCTTTCTTT. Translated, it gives CASSPGGIDTEAFF.

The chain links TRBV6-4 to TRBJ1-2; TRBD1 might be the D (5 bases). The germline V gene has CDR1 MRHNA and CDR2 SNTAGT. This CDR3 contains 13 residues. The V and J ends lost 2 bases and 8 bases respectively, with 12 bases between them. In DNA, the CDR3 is TGTGCCAGCAGTGACGTGACAGCAGGCGGCTACACCTTC. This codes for CASSDVTAGGYTF.

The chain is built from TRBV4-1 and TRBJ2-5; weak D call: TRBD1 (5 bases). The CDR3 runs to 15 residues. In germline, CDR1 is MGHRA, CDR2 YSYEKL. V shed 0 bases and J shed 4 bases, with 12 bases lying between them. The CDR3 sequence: CASSQDNRRGETQYF. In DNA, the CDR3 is TGCGCCAGCAGCCAAGACAACCGTAGGGGAGAGACCCAGTACTTC.

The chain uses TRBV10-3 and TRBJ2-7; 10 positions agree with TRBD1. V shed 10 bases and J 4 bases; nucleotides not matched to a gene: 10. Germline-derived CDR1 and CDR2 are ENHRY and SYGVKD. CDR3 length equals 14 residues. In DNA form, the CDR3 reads TGTGCCACCCACGGACAGGGGGAGAAATACGAGCAGTACTTC. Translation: CATHGQGEKYEQYF.

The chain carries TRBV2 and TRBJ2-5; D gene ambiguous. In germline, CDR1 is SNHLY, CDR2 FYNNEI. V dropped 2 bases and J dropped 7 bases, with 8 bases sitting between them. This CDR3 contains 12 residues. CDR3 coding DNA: TGTGCCAGCAGTGAATCGGAGCGGACCCAGTACTTC. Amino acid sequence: CASSESERTQYF.

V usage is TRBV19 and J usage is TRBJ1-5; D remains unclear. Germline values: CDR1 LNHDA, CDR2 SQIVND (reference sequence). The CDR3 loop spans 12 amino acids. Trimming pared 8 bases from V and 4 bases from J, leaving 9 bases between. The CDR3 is CASGAGNQPQHF. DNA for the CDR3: TGTGCCAGTGGAGCGGGTAATCAGCCCCAGCATTTT.

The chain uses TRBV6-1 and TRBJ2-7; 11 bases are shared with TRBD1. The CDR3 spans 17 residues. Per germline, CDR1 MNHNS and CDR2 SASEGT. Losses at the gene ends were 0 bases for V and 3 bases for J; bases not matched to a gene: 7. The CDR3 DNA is TGTGCCAGCAGTGAAGCGCTCCTGGGACAGGGGGGCTACGAGCAGTACTTC. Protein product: CASSEALLGQGGYEQYF.

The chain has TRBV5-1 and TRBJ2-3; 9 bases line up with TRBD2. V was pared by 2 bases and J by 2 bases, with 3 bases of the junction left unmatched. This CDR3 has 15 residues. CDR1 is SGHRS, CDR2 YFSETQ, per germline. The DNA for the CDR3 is TGCGCCAGCAGCTTTCGGACTAGCGACACAGATACGCAGTATTTT. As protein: CASSFRTSDTDTQYF.

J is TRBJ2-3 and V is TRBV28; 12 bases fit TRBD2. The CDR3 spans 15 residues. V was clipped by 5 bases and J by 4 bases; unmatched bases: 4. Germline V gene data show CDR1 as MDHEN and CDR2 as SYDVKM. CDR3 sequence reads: CASSLLAGGADTQYF. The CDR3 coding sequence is TGTGCCAGCAGTCTACTAGCGGGGGGCGCAGATACGCAGTATTTT.

The CDR3 coding sequence is TGTGCTAGTGGATCGGGAACGAACACCGGGGAGCTGTTTTTT. The encoded protein is CASGSGTNTGELFF. The chain is built from TRBV12-5 and TRBJ2-2, with D possibly being TRBD2 (5 bases). Germline lookup yields CDR1 LGHNT and CDR2 FRNRAP. Trimming removed 6 bases at V and 0 bases at J, with 8 bases between. The CDR3 has 14 amino acids.

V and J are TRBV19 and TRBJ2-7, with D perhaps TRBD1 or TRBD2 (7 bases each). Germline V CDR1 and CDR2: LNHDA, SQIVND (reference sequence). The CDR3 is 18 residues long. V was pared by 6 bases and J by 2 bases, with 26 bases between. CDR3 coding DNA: TGTGCCAGTAGCATAAGACAGGGAAACCAAGCGGGGACCTACGAGCAGTACTTC. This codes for CASSIRQGNQAGTYEQYF.

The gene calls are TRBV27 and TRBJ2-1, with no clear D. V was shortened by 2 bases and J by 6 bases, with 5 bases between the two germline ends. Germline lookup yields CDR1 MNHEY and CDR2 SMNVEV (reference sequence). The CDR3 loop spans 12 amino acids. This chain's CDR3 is CASSLLGNEQFF. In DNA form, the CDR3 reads TGTGCCAGCAGTTTACTGGGCAATGAGCAGTTCTTC.

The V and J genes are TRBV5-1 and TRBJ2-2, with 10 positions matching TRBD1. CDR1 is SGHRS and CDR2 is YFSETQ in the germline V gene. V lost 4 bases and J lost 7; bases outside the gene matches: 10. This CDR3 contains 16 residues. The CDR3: CASSGLTGGVIGELFF. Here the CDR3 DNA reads TGCGCCAGCAGCGGGCTGACAGGGGGCGTTATCGGGGAGCTGTTTTTT. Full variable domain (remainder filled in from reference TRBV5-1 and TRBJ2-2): KAGVTQTPRYLIKTRGQQVTLSCSPISGHRSVSWYQQTPGQGLQFLFEYFSETQRNKGNFPGRFSGRQFSNSRSEMNVSTLELGDSALYLCASSGLTGGVIGELFFGEGSRLTVL.

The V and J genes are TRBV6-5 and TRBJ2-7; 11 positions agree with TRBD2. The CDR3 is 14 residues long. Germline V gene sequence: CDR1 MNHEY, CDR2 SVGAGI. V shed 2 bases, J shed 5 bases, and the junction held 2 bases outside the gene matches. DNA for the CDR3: TGTGCCAGCAGTTACAAACTAGCGGGAGACGAGCAGTACTTC. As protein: CASSYKLAGDEQYF.

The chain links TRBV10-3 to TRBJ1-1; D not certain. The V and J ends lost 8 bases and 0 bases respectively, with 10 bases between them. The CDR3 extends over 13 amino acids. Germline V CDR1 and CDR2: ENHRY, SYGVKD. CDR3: CAISPGVNTEAFF. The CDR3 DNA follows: TGTGCCATCTCCCCCGGGGTGAACACTGAAGCTTTCTTT.

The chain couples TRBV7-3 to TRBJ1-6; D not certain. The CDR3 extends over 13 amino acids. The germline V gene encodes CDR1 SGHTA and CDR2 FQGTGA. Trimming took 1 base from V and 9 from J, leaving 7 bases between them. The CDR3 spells CASSLNVGSPLHF. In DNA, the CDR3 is TGTGCCAGCAGCTTAAATGTGGGTTCACCCCTCCACTTT.